The 20 T cell receptor beta chains given below trace back to one sample, sequenced in a study of OX40 agonist ivuxolimab in advanced cancers. Sequencing used immunoSEQ multiplex PCR; TCRdb keeps in-frame clones, though not all of them. Of 87,000 or so clones in the sample, about 83% were seen once. This material consisted of CD4+ or CD8+ T cells sorted from blood, taken in a trial of the OX40 agonist ivuxolimab. The source is an adult with an advanced solid tumor such as melanoma, head and neck, liver or kidney cancer.

Only one count was recorded for this clone. An end of the junction differs from the germline gene, which may be a read error. Other DNA sequences within the sample encode an identical CDR3. This sequence joins TRBV15 and TRBJ2-1; 8 nucleotides agree with TRBD1. In germline, CDR1 is LNHNV, CDR2 YYDKDF (reference sequence). The CDR3 is 15 residues long. The CDR3 DNA reads as TGCGCCACCAGCAGAGATAGGACAGGGCTGAATGAGCAGTTCTTC. Translated: CATSRDRTGLNEQFF.

The V gene is TRBV7-8, the J gene TRBJ2-5, with 16 bases lining up with TRBD2. Germline CDR1 reads SGHVS; CDR2 reads FQNEAQ. The V gene end was trimmed by 6 bases and the J gene end by 2 bases; junction bases not matched to a gene: 6. CDR3 length: 17 residues. CDR3: CASRKVGLAGGQETQYF. CDR3 DNA sequence: TGTGCCAGCAGAAAAGTGGGACTAGCGGGAGGGCAAGAGACCCAGTACTTC.

The rearrangement joins TRBV7-6 to TRBJ2-3; D unresolved. Germline V CDR1 and CDR2: SGHVS, FNYEAQ. V lost 4 bases, J lost 2 bases, and 4 bases lay in between. The CDR3 has 12 amino acids. CDR3 amino acids: CASSSTTDTQYF. CDR3 in DNA: TGTGCCAGCAGCTCTACCACAGATACGCAGTATTTT.

The chain couples TRBV6-6 to TRBJ1-1; no reliable D call. CDR1 and CDR2 (germline): MNHNY, SVGAGI (reference sequence). The V end was cut by 5 bases, the J end by 1 base, with 11 bases between. This CDR3 spans 14 amino acids. DNA for the CDR3: TGTGCCAGCAGTCTAACTACAAGGAACACTGAAGCTTTCTTT. Protein sequence: CASSLTTRNTEAFF.

The rearrangement uses TRBV10-2 and TRBJ1-5, with 10 positions matching TRBD1. V was clipped by 3 bases and J by 5 bases; unmatched bases: 7. The germline gives CDR1 WSHSY, CDR2 SAAADI. The CDR3 spans 16 residues. CDR3: CASSDRDRGGDQPQHF. For the CDR3, the DNA is TGCGCCAGCAGTGATCGGGACAGGGGAGGGGATCAGCCCCAGCATTTT.

The rearrangement joins TRBV5-1 to TRBJ2-7; no firm D call. Trimming removed 0 bases from V and 3 bases from J, with 7 bases in between. Germline CDR1 SGHRS, CDR2 YFSETQ. CDR3 size: 13 residues. For the CDR3, the DNA is TGCGCCAGCAGCTTGGTGGGCCGCTACGAGCAGTACTTC. Protein sequence: CASSLVGRYEQYF.

This chain links TRBV6-5 with TRBJ2-7; 9 bases are shared with TRBD2. Germline lookup yields CDR1 MNHEY and CDR2 SVGAGI. V trimming: 7 bases; J trimming: 4 bases; junction bases outside the gene matches: 8. There are 14 residues in the CDR3. As DNA, the CDR3 is TGTGCCAGCAATCCCGGCGGGGGGGCTTACGAGCAGTACTTC. This encodes CASNPGGGAYEQYF.

The chain uses TRBV30 and TRBJ1-5; no clear D. This CDR3 is built from 13 residues. Between the trimmed V and J ends, which lost 1 base and 0 bases, there was a span of 4 bases. Germline CDR1 GTSNPN, CDR2 SVGIG (reference sequence). The CDR3 sequence: CAWSADSNQPQHF. CDR3 sequence (DNA): TGTGCCTGGAGTGCGGATAGCAATCAGCCCCAGCATTTT.

This chain uses TRBV19 with TRBJ2-3, with D perhaps given as TRBD1 or TRBD2 (5 bases each). This CDR3 has 14 amino acids. Trimming cost V 0 bases and J 6 bases, with 10 bases left between them. Germline V gene data show CDR1 as LNHDA and CDR2 as SQIVND (reference sequence). The CDR3 nucleotides read TGTGCCAGTAGTATAGAGAGGGGTTCGGATACGCAGTATTTT. Amino acid sequence: CASSIERGSDTQYF.

The rearrangement uses TRBV7-2 and TRBJ2-3, with no clear D. Per the germline V gene, CDR1 is SGHTA and CDR2 is FQGNSA. The CDR3 has 12 residues. The V gene lost 6 bases and the J gene lost 3 bases, with 7 bases spanning the gap. The CDR3 loop is CASSARTDTQYF. DNA for the CDR3: TGTGCCAGCAGTGCACGGACAGATACGCAGTATTTT. The full variable domain, its missing parts supplied by reference TRBV7-2 and TRBJ2-3, is GAGVSQSPSNKVTEKGKDVELRCDPISGHTALYWYRQSLGQGLEFLIYFQGNSAPDKSGLPSDRFSAERTGGSVSTLTIQRTQQEDSAVYLCASSARTDTQYFGPGTRLTVL.

The rearrangement joins TRBV7-2 to TRBJ2-7, with a weak D call TRBD1 (5 bases). CDR1 is SGHTA and CDR2 is FQGNSA in the germline V gene. CDR3 length: 12 amino acids. Between the trimmed V and J ends, which lost 6 bases and 7 bases, there was a span of 13 bases. CDR3 region: CASRSDSWEQYF. The CDR3 coding sequence is TGTGCCAGCAGGAGTGACAGCTGGGAGCAGTACTTC. Full variable domain (rest looked up from reference TRBV7-2 and TRBJ2-7): GAGVSQSPSNKVTEKGKDVELRCDPISGHTALYWYRQSLGQGLEFLIYFQGNSAPDKSGLPSDRFSAERTGGSVSTLTIQRTQQEDSAVYLCASRSDSWEQYFGPGTRLTVT.

This clone was counted a few times. The genes are TRBV11-2 and TRBJ2-7; possible D gene TRBD2, 6 bases. The germline V and J ends were trimmed by 6 bases and 2 bases, with 11 bases remaining between them. The V gene's germline CDR1 is SGHAT and CDR2 FQNNGV. The CDR3 sequence is 13 residues long. CDR3 loop: CASRVSGAYEQYF. As DNA, the CDR3 is TGTGCCAGCAGAGTTTCGGGGGCCTACGAGCAGTACTTC.

J is TRBJ2-2 and V is TRBV6-5; no clear D gene. The germline V gene has CDR1 MNHEY and CDR2 SVGAGI. Trimming stripped 5 bases from V and 7 bases from J, with 11 bases between. The CDR3 length is 13 residues. The CDR3 nucleotides are TGTGCCAGCAGTCTCCGAATCGGCGGGGAGCTGTTTTTT. Translation: CASSLRIGGELFF.

The V gene is TRBV4-1, the J gene TRBJ2-1, with TRBD2 matching over 8 bases. CDR1 MGHRA and CDR2 YSYEKL come from the germline V gene. V lost 2 bases and J lost 9; bases outside the gene matches: 9. CDR3 length equals 15 residues. Here the CDR3 reads CASSQSVTGGREQFF. The CDR3 nucleotides are TGCGCCAGCAGCCAAAGTGTCACGGGGGGGCGTGAGCAGTTCTTC.

The rearrangement links TRBV6-1 to TRBJ1-2; possible D gene TRBD1, 6 bases. Germline values: CDR1 MNHNS, CDR2 SASEGT. The CDR3 has 13 amino acids. V was pared by 6 bases and J by 4 bases, with 12 bases between. CDR3 bases: TGTGCCAGCAGACAACAGGGTCTCTATGGCTACACCTTC. Translating gives CASRQQGLYGYTF.

This chain connects TRBV5-1 to TRBJ2-1, with 7 positions matching TRBD2. This CDR3 is 16 amino acids long. V lost 4 bases to trimming and J lost 5 bases; unmatched junction nucleotides: 12. Germline CDR1 reads SGHRS; CDR2 reads YFSETQ. In nucleotides, the CDR3 is TGCGCCAGCAGCCTGCTAGGCGGGGGACGGGACAATGAGCAGTTCTTC. Protein: CASSLLGGGRDNEQFF.

The CDR3 is CASSPSGGDPYEQYF. The CDR3 DNA follows: TGTGCCAGCAGCCCGAGTGGTGGGGACCCCTACGAGCAGTACTTC. The rearrangement uses TRBV11-3 and TRBJ2-7, with D possibly called TRBD1 or TRBD2 (5 bases each). Trimming removed 5 bases at V and 2 bases at J, with 16 bases between. Per germline, CDR1 SGHNT and CDR2 YENEEA. The CDR3 is 15 amino acids. The whole variable domain, filled in from reference TRBV11-3 and TRBJ2-7, reads EAGVVQSPRYKIIEKKQPVAFWCNPISGHNTLYWYLQNLGQGPELLIRYENEEAVDDSQLPKDRFSAERLKGVDSTLKIQPAELGDSAVYLCASSPSGGDPYEQYFGPGTRLTVT.

The chain combines TRBV7-9 with TRBJ1-5; D is perhaps TRBD1 (5 bases). This CDR3 comprises 13 residues. In germline, CDR1 is SEHNR, CDR2 FQNEAQ (reference sequence). Trimming pared 5 bases from V and 7 bases from J, leaving 12 bases between. In DNA, the CDR3 is TGTGCCAGCAGCCCCGGGGGGGGGCAGCCCCAGCATTTT. Translated: CASSPGGGQPQHF. The complete variable domain, with remaining parts taken from reference TRBV7-9 and TRBJ1-5, reads DTGVSQNPRHKITKRGQNVTFRCDPISEHNRLYWYRQTLGQGPEFLTYFQNEAQLEKSRLLSDRFSAERPKGSFSTLEIQRTEQGDSAMYLCASSPGGGQPQHFGDGTRLSIL.

This chain uses TRBV30 with TRBJ1-5; the D is unclear. V was clipped by 5 bases and J by 1 base, with 6 bases between them. CDR3 length equals 12 residues. Looked up from germline, CDR1 is GTSNPN and CDR2 is SVGIG (reference sequence). DNA for the CDR3: TGTGCCTGGGGCCTGAGCAATCAGCCCCAGCATTTT. Residues: CAWGLSNQPQHF. The whole variable domain, remainder taken from reference TRBV30 and TRBJ1-5, is SQTIHQWPATLVQPVGSPLSLECTVEGTSNPNLYWYRQAAGRGLQLLFYSVGIGQISSEVPQNLSASRPQDRQFILSSKKLLLSDSGFYLCAWGLSNQPQHFGDGTRLSIL.

The chain has TRBV5-6 and TRBJ2-5, with TRBD1 matching 12 bases. This CDR3 contains 15 residues. CDR1 is SGHDT, CDR2 YYEEEE, per germline. After removal of 5 bases from V and 4 bases from J, the junction contained 6 bases not matched to a gene. CDR3 coding DNA: TGTGCCAGCAGTTCCGGGACAGGGGGCGTAGAGACCCAGTACTTC. This codes for CASSSGTGGVETQYF.